The 22 T cell receptor beta chains in this list originate from one sample, sequenced in a study of memory CD4+ T cells and cytomegalovirus serostatus (dated by TCRdb to the late 2010s). Libraries were built with the immunoSEQ multiplex PCR assay. TCRdb obtained this table from immuneACCESS and retained in-frame rearrangements with V and J assigned. These tables miss some clones; where compared with another copy, unresolved V genes account for less than half of the shortfall, and the remainder is unexplained. Across this sample there are more than 50,000 clones, with 60% to 80% seen only once. The ten top clones hold around 0.83% of the sample. Single viable CD3+CD4+CD8-CD45RO+ cells were sorted as memory CD4+ T cells on a FACSAria II. Sequences were obtained from memory CD4+ T cells from blood. The receptors shown here come from an adult in good health and CMV-seronegative.

This chain uses TRBV7-8 with TRBJ2-1, with D perhaps matching TRBD1 or TRBD2 (6 bases each). Germline V gene data show CDR1 as SGHVS and CDR2 as FQNEAQ. This CDR3 has 18 residues. V dropped 0 bases and J dropped 5 bases, with 20 bases sitting between them. The CDR3 sequence is CASSLALSLGGKDNEQFF. The CDR3 DNA reads as TGTGCCAGCAGCTTAGCCCTTAGCTTGGGGGGCAAGGACAATGAGCAGTTCTTC.

V is TRBV15 and J is TRBJ1-1; 9 bases are a match to TRBD1. The CDR3 is 14 residues long. The germline V gene has CDR1 LNHNV and CDR2 YYDKDF (reference sequence). V shed 5 bases and J 0 bases; nucleotides not matched to a gene: 1. CDR3 region: CATSWDRVNTEAFF. CDR3 nucleotides: TGTGCCACCAGCTGGGACAGGGTGAACACTGAAGCTTTCTTT.

The chain joins TRBV6-5 to TRBJ1-1, with 7 bases matching TRBD1. The CDR3 is made up of 12 amino acids. The germline CDR1 and CDR2 sequences are MNHEY and SVGAGI. V was pared by 11 bases and J by 3 bases, with 6 bases of the junction left unmatched. The CDR3 nucleotides read TGTGCCTCTCGACAGGGCCACACTGAAGCTTTCTTT. It translates to CASRQGHTEAFF.

V usage is TRBV19 and J usage is TRBJ2-5, with D maybe TRBD2 (6 bases). Germline V lookup: CDR1 LNHDA, CDR2 SQIVND (reference sequence). This CDR3 is built from 16 residues. V lost 1 base to trimming and J lost 1 base, with 13 bases between them. In DNA, the CDR3 is TGTGCCAGTAGTATAGGCGCCTCGGGGGTCCAAGAGACCCAGTACTTC. It translates to CASSIGASGVQETQYF.

This clone came up once. The V call is TRBV7-2, the J call TRBJ1-5; D perhaps matches TRBD1 (6 bases). Between the trimmed V and J ends, which lost 1 base and 2 bases, there was a span of 15 bases. The CDR3 is 17 residues long. From germline, CDR1 is SGHTA and CDR2 FQGNSA. The CDR3: CASSLVGGLSGNQPQHF. The CDR3 bases are TGTGCCAGCAGCTTAGTCGGGGGCTTGAGTGGCAATCAGCCCCAGCATTTT.

The V call is TRBV2, the J call TRBJ2-1; D unclear. The CDR3 sequence is 15 residues long. V lost 4 bases to trimming and J lost 0 bases, with 10 bases between them. In germline, CDR1 is SNHLY, CDR2 FYNNEI. The CDR3 protein is CASSGTTGSYNEQFF. The CDR3 region has the DNA TGTGCCAGCAGTGGAACGACTGGCTCCTACAATGAGCAGTTCTTC.

This sequence joins TRBV28 and TRBJ2-7, with no clear D. Germline assignment: CDR1 MDHEN and CDR2 SYDVKM. V was clipped by 5 bases and J by 2 bases, with 10 bases between them. This CDR3 comprises 13 residues. The CDR3 reads CASSPTPPYEQYF. CDR3 in DNA: TGTGCCAGCAGTCCGACCCCCCCCTACGAGCAGTACTTC.

Of note for this clone: Lacking the conserved final phenylalanine or tryptophan, this CDR3 likely reflects a read error. The chain recombines TRBV2 with TRBJ2-7; perhaps TRBD2 as D (5 bases). Trimming removed 7 bases at V and 2 bases at J, with 24 bases between. Germline CDR1 and CDR2: SNHLY and FYNNEI. This CDR3 spans 17 amino acids. CDR3 region: CASKKRPLAGQTYEQYL. The CDR3 region has the DNA TGTGCCAGCAAAAAGCGGCCTTTGGCCGGCCAAACCTACGAGCAGTACCTC.

This clone was detected only once. The V gene is TRBV7-9, the J gene TRBJ2-5, with no clear D. The germline CDR1 and CDR2 sequences are SEHNR and FQNEAQ (reference sequence). With 0 bases removed from V and 2 bases from J, the gap between germline ends came to 13 bases. This CDR3 is built from 16 residues. CDR3 sequence (DNA): TGTGCCAGCAGCTTAGCTCGGTCAGGACCGCAAGAGACCCAGTACTTC. Protein sequence: CASSLARSGPQETQYF.

The chain joins TRBV5-4 to TRBJ1-3; 7 nucleotides line up with TRBD1. Losses at the gene ends were 3 bases for V and 0 bases for J; bases not matched to a gene: 6. Germline V gene sequence: CDR1 SGHNT, CDR2 YYREEE (reference sequence). CDR3 size: 16 residues. The CDR3 bases are TGTGCCAGCAGCTCGGGACAGAGGACCTCTGGAAACACCATATATTTT. Its protein product is CASSSGQRTSGNTIYF.

The chain combines TRBV6-6 with TRBJ1-2; D gene unclear. Deletions cut 7 bases from V and 1 base from J, with 7 bases between. This CDR3 region has 12 residues. From germline, CDR1 is MNHNY and CDR2 SVGAGI (reference sequence). CDR3 nucleotides: TGTGCCAGCATTGACCATAACTATGGCTACACCTTC. Translated, it gives CASIDHNYGYTF.

The V gene is TRBV30, the J gene TRBJ1-4; D ambiguous. The CDR3 runs 15 residues. V dropped 1 base and J dropped 8 bases, with 17 bases sitting between them. The germline gives CDR1 GTSNPN, CDR2 SVGIG (reference sequence). The CDR3 DNA reads TGTGCCTGGAGTGGAGACTTAGGTTTAGGCGAAAAACTGTTTTTT. This codes for CAWSGDLGLGEKLFF.

The chain joins TRBV9 to TRBJ2-3; 8 bases match TRBD1. This CDR3 contains 15 residues. V was pared by 3 bases and J by 2 bases, with 5 bases of the junction left unmatched. Germline loops: CDR1 SGDLS, CDR2 YYNGEE. The DNA of the CDR3 is TGTGCCAGCAGCGCCTTGGGACAGGTCACAGATACGCAGTATTTT. Protein product: CASSALGQVTDTQYF.

The rearrangement uses TRBV12-5 and TRBJ1-3; no firm D call. Germline-derived CDR1 and CDR2 are LGHNT and FRNRAP. The V gene lost 2 bases and the J gene lost 4 bases, with 9 bases spanning the gap. The CDR3 runs to 14 residues. The CDR3 here is CASGLPPIGNTIYF. For the CDR3, the DNA is TGTGCTAGTGGTTTGCCCCCGATCGGAAACACCATATATTTT. Filled out from reference TRBV12-5 and TRBJ1-3, the complete variable domain reads DARVTQTPRHKVTEMGQEVTMRCQPILGHNTVFWYRQTMMQGLELLAYFRNRAPLDDSGMPKDRFSAEMPDATLATLKIQPSEPRDSAVYFCASGLPPIGNTIYFGEGSWLTVV.

The chain employs TRBV19 and TRBJ2-1, with unresolved D. From germline, CDR1 is LNHDA and CDR2 SQIVND (reference sequence). V was trimmed by 0 bases and J by 5 bases, leaving 8 bases between them. The CDR3 is 14 residues long. CDR3 in DNA: TGTGCCAGTAGTATAGATCGCAGTAACAATGAGCAGTTCTTC. Translated, it gives CASSIDRSNNEQFF.

The CDR3 region is CASSPPPAIHSYEQYF. The CDR3, as DNA: TGTGCCAGCAGCCCGCCCCCGGCAATCCACTCCTACGAGCAGTACTTC. The gene calls are TRBV7-8 and TRBJ2-7; no clear D gene. Germline CDR1 is SGHVS and CDR2 is FQNEAQ. There are 16 residues in the CDR3. V was shortened by 5 bases and J by 0 bases, with 17 bases between the two germline ends. The variable domain in full, completed from reference TRBV7-8 and TRBJ2-7, reads GAGVSQSPRYKVAKRGQDVALRCDPISGHVSLFWYQQALGQGPEFLTYFQNEAQLDKSGLPSDRFFAERPEGSVSTLKIQRTQQEDSAVYLCASSPPPAIHSYEQYFGPGTRLTVT.

V is TRBV7-2 and J is TRBJ1-2; no reliable D call. The V and J ends lost 5 bases and 4 bases respectively, with 5 bases between them. Germline loops: CDR1 SGHTA, CDR2 FQGNSA. The CDR3 has 11 residues. The CDR3: CASSLVYGYTF. The CDR3 bases are TGTGCCAGCAGCCTCGTCTATGGCTACACCTTC.

The chain couples TRBV6-5 to TRBJ1-1, with unresolved D. The CDR3 is 14 amino acids. Trimming removed 4 bases at V and 2 bases at J, with 11 bases between. From germline, CDR1 is MNHEY and CDR2 SVGAGI. The CDR3 loop reads CASSFKPGNTEAFF. DNA for the CDR3: TGTGCCAGCAGTTTTAAGCCAGGAAACACTGAAGCTTTCTTT.

This chain connects TRBV7-2 to TRBJ1-2, with 11 positions matching TRBD1. Germline loops: CDR1 SGHTA, CDR2 FQGNSA. The V segment lost 5 bases and the J segment 4 bases; nucleotides outside the gene matches: 0. The CDR3 length is 13 residues. CDR3 bases: TGTGCCAGCAGCGGGACAGGGGGCTATGGCTACACCTTC. Amino acids: CASSGTGGYGYTF.

The chain carries TRBV7-2 and TRBJ2-3, with 9 bases aligning to TRBD2. Germline V gives CDR1 SGHTA, CDR2 FQGNSA. Losses at the gene ends were 5 bases for V and 2 bases for J; bases not matched to a gene: 11. The CDR3 is made up of 17 amino acids. Here the CDR3 reads CASSPQGVAGDTDTQYF. CDR3 nucleotides: TGTGCCAGCAGCCCCCAGGGGGTAGCGGGGGACACAGATACGCAGTATTTT.

This clone appeared a few times. V is TRBV5-6 and J is TRBJ2-5; TRBD2 agrees at 8 bases. J was trimmed by 1 base and V by 1 base; bases with no gene match: 12. Germline V gene lookup returns CDR1 SGHDT and CDR2 YYEEEE. The CDR3 has 18 residues. CDR3 nucleotide sequence: TGTGCCAGCAGCTTGAGCGGGGGAACCCCTTTTAGCCAAGAGACCCAGTACTTC. It codes for CASSLSGGTPFSQETQYF.

This chain joins TRBV5-4 and TRBJ2-2, with TRBD2 identical over 11 bases. CDR1 and CDR2 (germline): SGHNT, YYREEE (reference sequence). Unmatched junction bases numbered 9, after V lost 4 bases and J lost 4 bases. This CDR3 is built from 17 residues. The CDR3 DNA sequence: TGTGCCAGCAGCCACATTAGCGGGGGGGGCCTCACCGGGGAGCTGTTTTTT. It codes for CASSHISGGGLTGELFF.